The rows below give T cell receptor beta chains drawn from one sample of a study of blood T cell repertoires in COVID-19. Data came from immunoSEQ multiplex PCR; TCRdb stores just in-frame clones and leaves some out. Of tens of thousands of clones in the sample, 88% were seen once. Sequenced sample: peripheral blood. These receptors were taken from a woman between 65 and 79 years old with acute or convalescent COVID-19. Both conserved end residues are part of each CDR3. A D gene is named only where the DNA matches it firmly. Rows give clone size only sometimes, using once, few, many, or a class for an expanded clone.

clone size,J gene,D gene,V gene,CDR3 DNA,CDR3 protein
.,TRBJ2-7,TRBD2,TRBV7-2,TGTGCCAGCAGCCCCCGGGCTAGCGGGAGCTACGAGCAGTACTTC,CASSPRASGSYEQYF
.,TRBJ1-1,TRBD1,TRBV5-1,TGCGCCAGCAGCTTGGCCGGGACAGGGGCAGATGAAGCTTTCTTT,CASSLAGTGADEAFF
.,TRBJ2-2,TRBD2,TRBV28,TGTGCCAGCAGTTTACAGGGACTAGCGGGCCCCGGGGAGCTGTTTTTT,CASSLQGLAGPGELFF
.,TRBJ2-1,.,TRBV27,TGTGCCAGCAGCCTCAAGGGACGGGGGTGGAATGAGCAGTTCTTC,CASSLKGRGWNEQFF
.,TRBJ2-1,.,TRBV4-2,TGTGCCAGCAGCCAAGATAGGAGGGATGAGCAGTTCTTC,CASSQDRRDEQFF
.,TRBJ1-5,.,TRBV28,TGTGCCAGCAGTTTTAGGGGCTGGGGCGCCGCGAGCAATCAGCCCCAGCATTTT,CASSFRGWGAASNQPQHF
.,TRBJ2-2,TRBD2,TRBV5-4,TGTGCCAGCAGCCCCGGAGGGGCGGGGGGCCACACCGGGGAGCTGTTTTTT,CASSPGGAGGHTGELFF
.,TRBJ2-2,.,TRBV9,TGTGCCAGCAGCGTAACCCCACGCCGTGGGGCCGCAAACACCGGGGAGCTGTTTTTT,CASSVTPRRGAANTGELFF
.,TRBJ2-1,TRBD2,TRBV6-2/TRBV6-3,TGTGCCAGCAGTTACTCAGGGCTAGCGGGAGTCTACAATGAGCAGTTCTTC,CASSYSGLAGVYNEQFF
.,TRBJ2-1,TRBD2,TRBV24-1,TGTGCCACCACGGGGGGGAACTCCTACAATGAGCAGTTCTTC,CATTGGNSYNEQFF
.,TRBJ2-2,TRBD2,TRBV24-1,TGTGCCACCAGTAGCACGGGACTAGCGGCCACCGGGGAGCTGTTTTTT,CATSSTGLAATGELFF
.,TRBJ1-5,.,TRBV7-9,TGTGCCAGCAGCTTAGGGAGCTCCGGGAGAGGGGAGCCCCAGCATTTT,CASSLGSSGRGEPQHF
.,TRBJ2-1,TRBD1,TRBV24-1,TGTGCCACCAGTGATCCGAAACCGGGACAGGGGTTCAATGAGCAGTTCTTC,CATSDPKPGQGFNEQFF
once,TRBJ1-1,TRBD1,TRBV27,TGTGCCAGCGAGGACAGGATGAACACTGAAGCTTTCTTT,CASEDRMNTEAFF
.,TRBJ1-4,.,TRBV2,TGTGCCAGCAGAACGGAGGCGAGCAGTGAAAAACTGTTTTTT,CASRTEASSEKLFF
.,TRBJ2-1,TRBD1,TRBV11-2,TGTGCCAGCAGCCTTAGACAGGGTTCCTACAATGAGCAGTTCTTC,CASSLRQGSYNEQFF
.,TRBJ1-5,TRBD1,TRBV28,TGTGCCAGCAGTAGGGACAGGGGCTGGGTTCAGCCCCAGCATTTT,CASSRDRGWVQPQHF
.,TRBJ2-3,.,TRBV18,TGTGCCAGCTCAATCACACGGGGAACAGATACGCAGTATTTT,CASSITRGTDTQYF
few,TRBJ1-5,.,TRBV19,TGTGCCACTGCGGAAGCATTTGGGAATCAGCCCCAGCATTTT,CATAEAFGNQPQHF
few,TRBJ1-2,TRBD1,TRBV9,TGTGCCAGCAGCTCCGGGACAGGGGGCGATCTGGCGGGATATGGCTACACCTTC,CASSSGTGGDLAGYGYTF
.,TRBJ1-2,.,TRBV14,TGTGCCAGCAGCCAAGATGTGGAGGGGTACTATGGCTACACCTTC,CASSQDVEGYYGYTF
.,TRBJ2-7,TRBD1,TRBV7-3,TGTGCCAGCAGCTGGTCCCGGGACAGCTACGAGCAGTACTTC,CASSWSRDSYEQYF
.,TRBJ2-5,.,TRBV7-9,TGTGCCAGCAGCTGGGCGGGGTACCAAGAGACCCAGTACTTC,CASSWAGYQETQYF
.,TRBJ2-2,.,TRBV19,TGTGCCAGTAGTACTCCGGGGGAGAACACCGGGGAGCTGTTTTTT,CASSTPGENTGELFF
.,TRBJ2-7,TRBD1,TRBV5-1,TGCGCCAGCAGCTCAGGACAGGGTGGATCCTACGAGCAGTACTTC,CASSSGQGGSYEQYF
once,TRBJ1-1,.,TRBV3-1/TRBV3-2,TGTGCCAGCAGCCCAGAGAGAGGGAACACTGAAGCTTTCTTT,CASSPERGNTEAFF
.,TRBJ2-3,.,TRBV5-1,TGCGCCAGTCAGCGCGACACAGATACGCAGTATTTT,CASQRDTDTQYF
.,TRBJ2-5,TRBD2,TRBV10-2,TGCGCCAGCAGCCGAGGGACTAGCGACCAGTACTTC,CASSRGTSDQYF
once,TRBJ2-1,TRBD1,TRBV9,TGTGCCAGCAGCGTAGATGGGACAGGTAGTGAGCAGTTCTTC,CASSVDGTGSEQFF
.,TRBJ1-2,TRBD1,TRBV28,TGTGCCAGCACCCCTGCTGGACAGGGGATCTACACCTTC,CASTPAGQGIYTF
.,TRBJ2-5,.,TRBV27,TGTGCCAGCAGTTTATCAGCCAAACAAGAGACCCAGTACTTC,CASSLSAKQETQYF
.,TRBJ1-5,.,TRBV11-2,TGTGCCAGCAGCTTAAAGGCAGGGAATAGCAATCAGCCCCAGCATTTT,CASSLKAGNSNQPQHF
once,TRBJ2-1,TRBD2,TRBV2,TGTGCCAGCAGCAACAGCGGGAGCTCCTACAATGAGCAGTTCTTC,CASSNSGSSYNEQFF
.,TRBJ2-5,TRBD1,TRBV5-4,TGTGCCAGCAGCTTGGCTGGGACAGGGGGCCCGGAGACCCAGTACTTC,CASSLAGTGGPETQYF
.,TRBJ2-3,TRBD2,TRBV6-1,TGTGCCAGCAGTGAAGTTGGCGGGAGGGTTCCAGATACGCAGTATTTT,CASSEVGGRVPDTQYF